The 10 T cell receptor beta chains below all came from one sample that was sequenced in a study of blood T cells in healthy people across ages. A sample-barcoded 5' primer and a J-beta primer mix were used in a second PCR of roughly 6 to 11 cycles. TCRdb called the 5' RACE reads again in MiXCR, with one record for every CDR3 protein. The sample shows roughly 1,100,000 distinct CDR3 sequences, roughly a quarter of them seen only once. This sample was also put to use in a study of T cells of mothers and their children.

The sequenced sample was blood. The receptors derive from a girl aged 2 to 9 in good health.

Worth noting for this clonotype: The junction does not match germline at one end; this may be a read error. CDR3 coding DNA: TGTGCCAGCAGCTGGGACACCCAATTACCCTACGAGCAGTCCTTC. It yields the protein CASSWDTQLPYEQSF. The chain uses TRBV7-9 and TRBJ2-7; D is perhaps TRBD1 (6 bases). Germline V gene lookup returns CDR1 SEHNR and CDR2 FQNEAQ (reference sequence). The CDR3 covers 15 residues.

The gene calls are TRBV6-5 and TRBJ2-1; D remains ambiguous. The CDR3 covers 16 residues. Germline CDR1 MNHEY, CDR2 SVGAGI. Trimming removed 1 base from V and 7 bases from J, with 17 bases in between. CDR3 loop: CASSYYRTPLANEQFF. The CDR3 region has the DNA TGTGCCAGCAGTTACTATCGGACCCCCTTGGCTAATGAGCAGTTCTTC.

For this clonotype: A read error may be the cause here, since a much bigger clone is one base away. The chain has TRBV7-6 and TRBJ2-5, with TRBD2 matching 13 bases. The CDR3 is 17 amino acids. The V gene end was trimmed by 5 bases and the J gene end by 1 base; junction bases not matched to a gene: 7. In germline, CDR1 is SGHVS, CDR2 FNYEAQ. CDR3 sequence: CASSLCTSGGVQETQYF. CDR3 nucleotide sequence: TGTGCCAGCAGCCTATGTACTAGCGGGGGGGTCCAAGAGACCCAGTACTTC.

This clonotype turned up a few times. The rearrangement links TRBV7-9 to TRBJ2-3; a weak D match, TRBD2 (6 bases). This CDR3 comprises 15 residues. Trimming took 5 bases from V and 6 from J, leaving 18 bases between them. In germline, CDR1 is SEHNR, CDR2 FQNEAQ (reference sequence). The CDR3 DNA is TGTGCCAGCAGCGGCCGGGACTCCAACCCGGATACGCAGTATTTT. It is translated as CASSGRDSNPDTQYF.

This chain uses TRBV12-3 or TRBV12-4 with TRBJ1-2; D is perhaps TRBD1 (5 bases). This CDR3 contains 16 residues. V gave up 5 bases and J gave up 7 bases, with 23 bases separating them. The CDR3: CASSIPLEQELGGYTF. The CDR3, as DNA: TGTGCCAGCAGTATCCCGTTGGAACAGGAGCTTGGTGGCTACACCTTC.

This clonotype has a handful of counts. The chain links TRBV2 to TRBJ1-5, with 8 bases lining up with TRBD1. The CDR3 extends over 14 amino acids. The V gene end was trimmed by 5 bases and the J gene end by 7 bases; junction bases not matched to a gene: 7. Germline V CDR1 and CDR2: SNHLY, FYNNEI. CDR3 sequence (DNA): TGTGCCAGCAGTCTTTCAGGGGGCCGGCAGCCCCAGCATTTT. Its protein is CASSLSGGRQPQHF.

The CDR3 bases are TGTGCCAGCAGTCGGGGGACGGAAAAAGCTTTCTTT. It encodes CASSRGTEKAFF. This chain joins TRBV2 and TRBJ1-1; D perhaps matches TRBD1 (5 bases). Trimming cost V 5 bases and J 9 bases, with 13 bases left between them. Germline lookup yields CDR1 SNHLY and CDR2 FYNNEI. The CDR3 spans 12 residues. Based on the CDR3 plus reference TRBV2 and TRBJ1-1, the full variable domain is EPEVTQTPSHQVTQMGQEVILRCVPISNHLYFYWYRQILGQKVEFLVSFYNNEISEKSEIFDDQFSVERPDGSNFTLKIRSTKLEDSAMYFCASSRGTEKAFFGQGTRLTVV.

This clonotype was detected only a few times. The V and J genes are TRBV7-2 and TRBJ2-3, with 7 bases matching TRBD1. CDR1 and CDR2 from the germline V gene are SGHTA and FQGNSA. J lost 6 bases, V lost 2 bases, and 5 bases had no gene match. The CDR3 consists of 14 residues. CDR3: CASSLLQGFDTQYF. In nucleotides, the CDR3 is TGTGCCAGCAGCTTACTACAGGGGTTTGATACGCAGTATTTT.

This clonotype was seen more than once but under ten times. The rearrangement joins TRBV29-1 to TRBJ2-7; 7 bases fit TRBD2. V trimming: 4 bases; J trimming: 2 bases; junction bases outside the gene matches: 11. The germline CDR1 and CDR2 sequences are SQVTM and ANQGSEA. The CDR3 loop spans 15 amino acids. DNA for the CDR3: TGCAGCGTTGTACCCCGGCTAGCGGCTACCTACGAGCAGTACTTC. Its translation: CSVVPRLAATYEQYF.

This clonotype was observed a single time. The rearrangement links TRBV27 to TRBJ2-5; D is unresolved. Germline loops: CDR1 MNHEY, CDR2 SMNVEV (reference sequence). CDR3 size: 15 residues. Trimming shortened V by 7 bases and J by 11 bases, and 26 bases separated the two germline ends. CDR3 sequence (DNA): TGTGCCAGCATCCCGCGTGGAGCCGCAGGTGGAGAGCAGTACTTC. Translating gives CASIPRGAAGGEQYF.